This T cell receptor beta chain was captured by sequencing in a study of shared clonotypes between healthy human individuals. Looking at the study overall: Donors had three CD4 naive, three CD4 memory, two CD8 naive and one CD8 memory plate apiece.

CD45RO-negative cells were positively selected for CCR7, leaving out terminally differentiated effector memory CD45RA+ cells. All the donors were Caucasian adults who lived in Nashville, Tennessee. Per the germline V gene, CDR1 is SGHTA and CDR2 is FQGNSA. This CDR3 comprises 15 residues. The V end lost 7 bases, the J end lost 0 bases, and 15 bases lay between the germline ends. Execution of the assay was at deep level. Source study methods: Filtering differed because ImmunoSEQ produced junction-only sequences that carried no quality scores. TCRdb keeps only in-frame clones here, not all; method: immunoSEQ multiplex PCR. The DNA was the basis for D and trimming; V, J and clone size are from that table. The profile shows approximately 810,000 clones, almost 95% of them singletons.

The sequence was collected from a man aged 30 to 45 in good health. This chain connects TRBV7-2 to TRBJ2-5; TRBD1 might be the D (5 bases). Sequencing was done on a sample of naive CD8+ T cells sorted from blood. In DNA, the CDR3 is TGTGCCAGCAACATACAGGAAATGTACCAAGAGACCCAGTACTTC. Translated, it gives CASNIQEMYQETQYF. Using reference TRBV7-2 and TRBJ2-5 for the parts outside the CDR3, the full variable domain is GAGVSQSPSNKVTEKGKDVELRCDPISGHTALYWYRQSLGQGLEFLIYFQGNSAPDKSGLPSDRFSAERTGGSVSTLTIQRTQQEDSAVYLCASNIQEMYQETQYFGPGTRLLVL.